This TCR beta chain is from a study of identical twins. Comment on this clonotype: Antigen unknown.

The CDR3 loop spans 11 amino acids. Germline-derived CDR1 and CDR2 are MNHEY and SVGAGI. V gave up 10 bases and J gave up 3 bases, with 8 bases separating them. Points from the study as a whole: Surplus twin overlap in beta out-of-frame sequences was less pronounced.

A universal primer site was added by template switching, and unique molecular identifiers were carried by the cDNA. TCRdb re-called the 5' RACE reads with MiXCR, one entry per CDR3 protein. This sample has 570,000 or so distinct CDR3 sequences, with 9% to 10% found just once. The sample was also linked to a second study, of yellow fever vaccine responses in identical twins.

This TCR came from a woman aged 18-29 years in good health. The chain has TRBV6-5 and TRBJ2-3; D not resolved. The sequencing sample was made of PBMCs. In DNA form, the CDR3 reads TGTGCCACGCGTAGGACAGATACGCAGTATTTT. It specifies CATRRTDTQYF.